Sequencing of this TCR beta chain was carried out in a study of T cell responses to AZD1222 COVID-19 vaccine. Broader study findings: Clonal diversity may have been underestimated in mostly white British donors. Sampling that yielded the repertoires occurred only after the peak T cell response.

Of note for this clone: Its antigen is unknown.

Here immunoSEQ multiplex PCR was the method, and the copy in TCRdb shows in-frame clones only, minus some. The sample has more than 250,000 clones; roughly 93% are singletons. Germline CDR1 reads LNHDA; CDR2 reads SQIVND (reference sequence). V was cut by 6 bases and J by 4 bases, with 13 bases left in between. The CDR3 runs 14 residues. The sequencing here drew on peripheral blood, taken on day 0 of AZD1222 vaccination. The TCR sequence derives from an adult in good health. The genes are TRBV19 and TRBJ1-5; a possible D gene is TRBD1 (5 bases). In DNA, the CDR3 is TGTGCCAGTAGCTGGGGCAGGACTAATCAGCCCCAGCATTTT. As protein: CASSWGRTNQPQHF.